The 7 T cell receptor beta chains below come from one sample, sequenced in a study of control samples from healthy donors and cancer patients (dated by TCRdb to 2019 to 2021). The library was generated by the immunoSEQ multiplex PCR assay. TCRdb retrieved this table from immuneACCESS and kept in-frame rearrangements only. Not all clones are present; in checked studies, unresolved V genes account for under half, and no reason is known for the remainder. This sample is represented by around 92,000 clones; 82% of them were singletons. Of the sample, 1.5% to 2% is held by the ten largest clones. The sample consisted of blood. Source of these receptors: a man aged 60-69 years in good health.

CDR3 coding DNA: TGTGCCAGCAGCCAGGGACTAGCGGGAGGTCAAGATACGCAGTATTTT. Its translation is CASSQGLAGGQDTQYF. The chain combines TRBV3-1 (or the pseudogene TRBV3-2) with TRBJ2-3; 15 positions agree with TRBD2. The V and J ends lost 3 bases and 5 bases, in that order; junction bases with no gene match: 3. Germline V gene lookup returns CDR1 LGHDT and CDR2 YNNKEL (reference sequence). This CDR3 contains 16 residues.

J is TRBJ1-1 and V is TRBV2; perhaps TRBD1 as D (6 bases). Germline V gene lookup returns CDR1 SNHLY and CDR2 FYNNEI. The CDR3 is made up of 15 amino acids. Trimming shortened V by 7 bases and J by 0 bases, and 15 bases separated the two germline ends. The CDR3 spells CASMNRANLNTEAFF. CDR3 DNA: TGTGCCAGCATGAACAGGGCCAACCTGAACACTGAAGCTTTCTTT.

The V call is TRBV5-1, the J call TRBJ1-1; D is ambiguous. Looked up from germline, CDR1 is SGHRS and CDR2 is YFSETQ. Trimming took off 2 bases at V and 1 base at J, with 12 bases between the two ends. The CDR3 is made up of 15 amino acids. CDR3 DNA: TGCGCCAGCAGCTTTCCTTTCGGCCAGAACACTGAAGCTTTCTTT. As protein: CASSFPFGQNTEAFF.

This clone has only a few counts. V is TRBV29-1 and J is TRBJ2-3, with a weak D call TRBD1 (5 bases). The germline CDR1 and CDR2 sequences are SQVTM and ANQGSEA. This CDR3 has 14 amino acids. V gave up 4 bases and J gave up 6 bases, with 17 bases separating them. The CDR3 DNA reads as TGCAGCGTTGTTCGGGCAGGGTCCGTTGATACGCAGTATTTT. This encodes CSVVRAGSVDTQYF.

The chain carries TRBV11-2 and TRBJ1-1, with D possibly being TRBD1 (5 bases). CDR3 length: 14 residues. Trimming left V 5 bases short and J 1 base short, with 11 bases between. Germline lookup yields CDR1 SGHAT and CDR2 FQNNGV. The CDR3 DNA is TGTGCCAGCAGCCCACGGGACGGGAACACTGAAGCTTTCTTT. The encoded protein is CASSPRDGNTEAFF.

This clone was observed a few times. This chain connects TRBV2 to TRBJ1-5; possibly TRBD1 for D (5 bases). Germline CDR1 is SNHLY and CDR2 is FYNNEI. V gave up 6 bases and J gave up 6 bases, with 21 bases separating them. This CDR3 spans 16 amino acids. The CDR3 sequence: CASSYGRGRISQPQHF. The CDR3 DNA reads TGTGCCAGCAGCTATGGGAGGGGCAGGATCAGTCAGCCCCAGCATTTT.

CDR3 coding DNA: TGTGCCAGCGGGGGAGGGTACACTGAAGCTTTCTTT. As protein: CASGGGYTEAFF. The chain couples TRBV28 to TRBJ1-1; TRBD1 might be the D (5 bases). The germline V gene encodes CDR1 MDHEN and CDR2 SYDVKM. The CDR3 length is 12 residues. Trimming took off 8 bases at V and 3 bases at J, with 10 bases between the two ends.